This TCR beta chain originates from a study of Graves' ophthalmopathy and Graves' hyperthyroidism. For repertoire sequencing, the TCR beta CDR3 regions were amplified from RNA transcripts. HTBI primers were used in a first-round RT-PCR, which preceded a second-round multiplex PCR. From the multiplex PCR reads, TCRdb called clonotypes with MiXCR, one entry per CDR3 protein. Here the sample spans more than 550,000 distinct CDR3 sequences, more than 40% being singletons. Ten or more counts support this clonotype. This clonotype was obtained from an adult man with Graves' ophthalmopathy. Specimen: peripheral blood.

CDR3 amino acids: CASGHPQQGSYGYTF. As DNA, the CDR3 is TGTGCCAGCGGACACCCACAACAGGGAAGCTATGGCTACACCTTC. The V call is TRBV7-6, the J call TRBJ1-2, with D maybe TRBD1 (6 bases). The V end lost 8 bases, the J end lost 4 bases, and 20 bases lay between the germline ends. Germline V lookup: CDR1 SGHVS, CDR2 FNYEAQ. This CDR3 is 15 amino acids long.